Listed below are T cell receptor beta chains from one sample, sequenced in a study of PD-1 blockade in mismatch repair-deficient tumors. Sequencing was performed with immunoSEQ multiplex PCR; in TCRdb, only in-frame clones are kept and a portion is missing. The top ten hold roughly 12% of the sample, which has some 130,000 clones, roughly 90% seen once. The sequencing used peripheral blood, collected approximately 72 weeks after starting pembrolizumab. Receptor source: an adult with mismatch repair-deficient cancer. Both conserved end residues are part of each CDR3. Fields, in order: V gene, J gene, clone size, D gene, CDR3 DNA, CDR3 protein. D genes are given only for firm matches. A clone size is listed for some rows: how often the clone was seen (once, few, many), or a class if it is expanded.

TRBV11-3	TRBJ1-1	.	.	TGTGCCAGCAGCTTAGCGACGAACACTGAAGCTTTCTTT	CASSLATNTEAFF
TRBV7-6	TRBJ2-5	once	TRBD1	TGTGCCAGCAGCTTGGGGACAGGGTACGAGACCCAGTACTTC	CASSLGTGYETQYF
TRBV7-6	TRBJ2-7	.	TRBD2	TGTGCCAGCAGCTTAGGGGGGGGTTCCTACGAGCAGTACTTC	CASSLGGGSYEQYF
TRBV5-1	TRBJ2-7	.	.	TGCGCCAGCGCCGCTCGCTCAGGACAGGGAGGGACCTACGAGCAGTACTTC	CASAARSGQGGTYEQYF
TRBV13	TRBJ2-3	.	.	TGTGCCAGCAGCTTAACTCTAGATACGCAGTATTTT	CASSLTLDTQYF
TRBV21-1	TRBJ1-1	.	.	TGTGCCAGCAGCAAAGGAGACAGGGGCTTGAACACTGAAGCTTTCTTT	CASSKGDRGLNTEAFF
TRBV6-6	TRBJ2-3	.	.	TGTGCCAGCAGTTACTCGTTGGCTATCTGGTATTTT	CASSYSLAIWYF
TRBV11-2	TRBJ2-5	few	.	TGTGCCAGCAGCTTAGAGTGGAACCCTTCAGGACAACTTCAAGAGACCCAGTACTTC	CASSLEWNPSGQLQETQYF
TRBV4-2	TRBJ2-1	.	.	TGTGCCAGCAGCCAAACCCTCCTCTTCGAGCAGTTCTTC	CASSQTLLFEQFF
TRBV28	TRBJ2-1	.	TRBD2	TGTGCCAGCAGAACTGAGGCGGGAGGCTACAATGAGCAGTTCTTC	CASRTEAGGYNEQFF
TRBV28	TRBJ2-7	few	.	TGTGCCAGCAGTTTAGCGGGATCGGGGGAGCAGTACTTC	CASSLAGSGEQYF
TRBV10-3	TRBJ1-2	.	TRBD1	TGTGCCATCAGTGAGACAGGGGATCCTAACTATGGCTACACCTTC	CAISETGDPNYGYTF
TRBV6-6	TRBJ2-1	.	TRBD2	TGTGCCAGCAGGGTAGGGACTAGCGTCTACAATGAGCAGTTCTTC	CASRVGTSVYNEQFF
TRBV27	TRBJ1-5	.	.	TGTGCCAGCAGCTCATCTCTGAATCAGCCCCAGCATTTT	CASSSSLNQPQHF